This TCR beta chain was captured by sequencing in a study of blood T cells in healthy people across ages. Through a sample-barcoded 5' primer and a J-beta primer mix, a second PCR was run for about 7 to 12 cycles. Using its own MiXCR run on the 5' RACE reads, TCRdb lists one record per CDR3 protein. The sample consists of 1,500,000 or so distinct CDR3 sequences, 59% of them appearing once. Healthy Caucasian individuals from Russia aged about 6 to 95 were enrolled as donors. The count of this clonotype is one. The V and J ends lost 1 base and 8 bases, in that order; junction bases with no gene match: 7. The CDR3 extends over 13 amino acids. Germline V gene data show CDR1 as GTSNPN and CDR2 as SVGIG (reference sequence).

The chain is built from TRBV30 and TRBJ1-2; 7 bases map to TRBD1. The TCR originated in a man younger than 35 in good health. The sequenced material came from blood. The CDR3 region is CAWSEEGAPGYTF. CDR3 nucleotide sequence: TGTGCCTGGAGTGAAGAGGGGGCGCCCGGCTACACCTTC.